This T cell receptor (beta chain) was observed in a study of CD8+ T cells in alopecia areata. Whole-study context: Each day, treated patients took oral tofacitinib twice, at 5 to 10 mg per dose.

Turning to this clone: The target antigen is unknown.

V was trimmed by 8 bases and J by 3 bases, leaving 17 bases between them. Germline V lookup: CDR1 MNHEY, CDR2 SMNVEV (reference sequence). This CDR3 comprises 14 residues. Whole-study results and caveats: Within the top 100, expanded CD8+ clones significantly decreased with tofacitinib, as did scalp clonality. Scalp lesions, especially in alopecia totalis/universalis, had higher clonality than normal scalp.

Treatment meaning: oral pan-JAK inhibitor, 5-10 mg twice daily. Lesional scalp tissue (obtained by punch biopsy) and peripheral blood were collected from alopecia areata patients. The sequencing template was cDNA reverse transcribed from extracted RNA. The table came from immunoSEQ multiplex PCR; TCRdb's copy has only in-frame clones and leaves some out. The sample shows 75,000 to 100,000 clones, around 70% of them seen only once. J is TRBJ2-7 and V is TRBV27; possible D gene TRBD2, 5 bases. This clonotype was sampled from a human donor with alopecia areata. The input for sequencing was CD8+ T cells sorted from blood, taken around week 46, from a patient treated with tofacitinib. CDR3: CASSGGRSNYEQYF. The CDR3 coding sequence is TGTGCCAGCTCTGGAGGACGATCAAACTACGAGCAGTACTTC.